This T cell receptor (beta chain) was retrieved from a study of cytomegalovirus exposure and HLA in healthy donors. Whole-study context: Prior work identified about 120 million unique TCR beta sequences in 190 million or so T cells. General study points: Donor immune exposure was known only as CMV serostatus. Compared with the roughly 700-donor mean, an Asian-associated ancestry cluster reportedly had fewer N-insertions, according to a later analysis. Altogether, 170 or so TCR beta chains were recorded as cytomegalovirus-associated.

Primers: 60 Vbeta forward and 13 Jbeta reverse. Repertoires were generated with immunoSEQ multiplex PCR, while TCRdb's copy carries only in-frame clones and drops some. The table shows under 200,000 clones, with around 83% occurring only once. Notes on this clone: Its antigen is still unknown.

The material sequenced was PBMCs. This receptor was obtained from a woman between 18 and 29 years old in good health and CMV-seronegative.

CDR3 bases: TGTGCCAGCAGTGACAGCGGTAAAACGAACTATGGCTACACCTTC. Translated: CASSDSGKTNYGYTF. This chain joins TRBV25-1 and TRBJ1-2, with no clear D. Deletions cut 3 bases from V and 2 bases from J, with 13 bases between. The CDR3 spans 15 residues. Germline CDR1 is MGHDK and CDR2 is SYGVNS.